This TCR beta chain was retrieved from a study of blood T cells in healthy people across ages. This clonotype was observed many times. The V gene lost 4 bases and the J gene lost 6 bases, with 10 bases spanning the gap. Germline V gene data show CDR1 as SNHLY and CDR2 as FYNNEI. The CDR3 consists of 12 residues. Together with a sample-barcoded 5' primer, a J-beta primer mix was included in a second PCR lasting about 6 to 12 cycles. TCRdb re-analysed the 5' RACE reads in MiXCR, keeping a single row per CDR3 protein. Among 800,000 to 950,000 distinct CDR3 sequences listed, about 27% were seen once. This sample also belongs to another study, concerning T cells of mothers and their children.

The TCR originated in a woman between 40 and 50 years old in good health. The chain employs TRBV2 and TRBJ2-7, with D uncertain. Sequenced material: blood. The CDR3 DNA follows: TGTGCCAGCAGTGTTGTTACTCGCGAGCAGTACTTC. Its translation is CASSVVTREQYF.